These 13 T cell receptor beta chains came from one sample sequenced in a study of PD-1 and CTLA-4 blockade in melanoma. Measured with immunoSEQ multiplex PCR; TCRdb has only the in-frame clones, and not every one. Of about 11,000 clones listed, roughly 82% are singletons. The source material was CD8+ T cells from peripheral blood, sampled from a patient given anti-PD-1 treatment. All receptors come from a human donor with melanoma.

This chain connects TRBV6-5 to TRBJ2-7; 12 nucleotides match TRBD2. CDR1 and CDR2 from the germline V gene are MNHEY and SVGAGI. The J segment lost 4 bases and the V segment lost 2 bases, leaving 3 bases of the junction unmatched. The CDR3 runs to 15 residues. The CDR3 DNA follows: TGTGCCAGCAGTTACCGGACTAGCGGGGTGTACGAGCAGTACTTC. Translated, it gives CASSYRTSGVYEQYF.

This chain links TRBV5-4 with TRBJ2-1, with D perhaps matching TRBD1 (6 bases). The CDR3 totals 15 residues. Trimming took off 6 bases at V and 1 base at J, with 14 bases between the two ends. Germline V gene lookup returns CDR1 SGHNT and CDR2 YYREEE (reference sequence). CDR3 DNA sequence: TGTGCCAGCACCAACCCCGGACAGTCCTACAATGAGCAGTTCTTC. Its translation: CASTNPGQSYNEQFF.

The chain is built from TRBV3-1 (or the pseudogene TRBV3-2) and TRBJ2-1; D unresolved. Trimming left V 4 bases short and J 8 bases short, with 18 bases between. The CDR3 has 15 residues. Germline V gene lookup returns CDR1 LGHDT and CDR2 YNNKEL (reference sequence). The CDR3 is CASSPHYSGFDEQFF. DNA of the CDR3: TGTGCCAGCAGCCCTCACTATAGTGGGTTCGATGAGCAGTTCTTC.

In regard to this clone: Other DNA sequences in the same sample also yield this CDR3. The chain joins TRBV24-1 to TRBJ1-2, with D perhaps TRBD1 (5 bases). The V end was cut by 6 bases, the J end by 8 bases, with 12 bases between. Looked up from germline, CDR1 is KGHDR and CDR2 is SFDVKD. The CDR3 has 12 residues. CDR3 in amino acids: CATSLGRGGYTF. As DNA, the CDR3 is TGTGCCACCAGTCTAGGGAGGGGCGGCTACACCTTC.

V usage is TRBV12-3 or TRBV12-4 and J usage is TRBJ2-7, with no clear D. V was clipped by 3 bases and J by 7 bases, with 10 bases between them. The CDR3 runs to 12 residues. This CDR3 is CASSFLVREQYF. The CDR3 coding sequence is TGTGCCAGCAGTTTTTTAGTTCGGGAGCAGTACTTC.

This chain links TRBV5-6 with TRBJ1-5; possible D gene TRBD1, 5 bases. Trimming stripped 3 bases from V and 6 bases from J, with 10 bases between. The CDR3 is made up of 13 amino acids. Germline V gene sequence: CDR1 SGHDT, CDR2 YYEEEE. The DNA of the CDR3 is TGTGCCAGCAGCTCTGGACATTTTCAGCCCCAGCATTTT. Protein: CASSSGHFQPQHF.

The chain recombines TRBV25-1 with TRBJ2-5; D gene ambiguous. CDR3 length: 12 residues. V dropped 2 bases and J dropped 5 bases, with 6 bases sitting between them. The germline V gene has CDR1 MGHDK and CDR2 SYGVNS. CDR3: CASSEAPETQYF. The CDR3 DNA is TGTGCCAGCAGTGAAGCTCCCGAGACCCAGTACTTC.

The chain combines TRBV29-1 with TRBJ2-7; 9 bases line up with TRBD2. The CDR3 has 14 residues. Unmatched junction bases numbered 6, after V lost 4 bases and J lost 2 bases. Germline-derived CDR1 and CDR2 are SQVTM and ANQGSEA. The CDR3 coding sequence is TGCAGCGTTGCGGGACTAGCCGACACCTACGAGCAGTACTTC. Translated, it gives CSVAGLADTYEQYF.

The chain uses TRBV24-1 and TRBJ1-5, with 8 nucleotides matching TRBD1. Per the germline V gene, CDR1 is KGHDR and CDR2 is SFDVKD. V dropped 4 bases and J dropped 4; count of bases not matched to a gene: 5. The CDR3 loop spans 15 amino acids. The CDR3 here is CATSEGRQGNQPQHF. For the CDR3, the DNA is TGTGCCACCAGTGAGGGTAGACAGGGGAATCAGCCCCAGCATTTT.

The chain uses TRBV7-9 and TRBJ1-1; 8 nucleotides line up with TRBD1. After removal of 5 bases from V and 3 bases from J, the junction contained 5 bases not matched to a gene. In germline, CDR1 is SEHNR, CDR2 FQNEAQ (reference sequence). CDR3 length: 14 amino acids. CDR3 sequence: CASSLDRDYTEAFF. The CDR3 DNA follows: TGTGCCAGCAGCCTGGACAGGGACTACACTGAAGCTTTCTTT.

V gene TRBV12-5 combines with J gene TRBJ2-1; D may be TRBD1 or TRBD2 (6 bases each). The CDR3 consists of 15 residues. In germline, CDR1 is LGHNT, CDR2 FRNRAP. V was trimmed by 1 base and J by 5 bases, leaving 12 bases between them. CDR3 coding DNA: TGTGCTAGTGGTTTGGCTCGGGGGCGCCACAATGAGCAGTTCTTC. Protein sequence: CASGLARGRHNEQFF.

The chain couples TRBV27 to TRBJ1-2, with D uncertain. The germline CDR1 and CDR2 sequences are MNHEY and SMNVEV (reference sequence). This CDR3 comprises 17 residues. Between the trimmed V and J ends, which lost 4 bases and 8 bases, there was a span of 26 bases. The CDR3, as DNA: TGTGCCAGCAGTTCACTCAGAGGACCGGGTGACTCGCACGGCTACACCTTC. Residues: CASSSLRGPGDSHGYTF.

The V gene is TRBV7-6, the J gene TRBJ1-1; D is perhaps TRBD1 (5 bases). Trimming pared 4 bases from V and 1 base from J, leaving 10 bases between. CDR1 and CDR2 from the germline V gene are SGHVS and FNYEAQ. The CDR3 totals 14 residues. The DNA of the CDR3 is TGTGCCAGCAGCTCGGGGGGGTCGAACACTGAAGCTTTCTTT. It codes for CASSSGGSNTEAFF.